This T cell receptor beta chain was found in a study of shared clonotypes between healthy human individuals. The study, taken as a whole, reports: Clonotypes which were not shared had lower generation probabilities than clonotypes that all four donors shared. Clonotype sharing across a few donors was observed for around 5% of naive CD4 clonotypes.

Of note for this clone: Its antigen remains unknown.

Some clones are missing from TCRdb's copy, which holds only in-frame ones; the method was immunoSEQ multiplex PCR. The table includes fewer than 400,000 clones, about 74% detected once. CDR3 length equals 14 residues. Looked up from germline, CDR1 is SGHKS and CDR2 is YYEKEE (reference sequence). The germline V and J ends were trimmed by 1 base and 5 bases, with 10 bases remaining between them. Among the donors, all were Caucasian adults who lived in Nashville, Tennessee. V and J are TRBV5-5 and TRBJ2-1, with D possibly TRBD2 on 6 matching bases. Sequenced material: memory CD4+ T cells sorted from blood. Documented subset: CD45RA-negative fraction. The sequence derives from a man aged 25 to 40 in good health. CDR3 in amino acids: CASSLSSGHNEQFF. The CDR3 DNA sequence: TGTGCCAGCAGCTTGAGTAGCGGCCACAATGAGCAGTTCTTC.